The 32 T cell receptor beta chains below come from one sample, sequenced in a study of T cell responses to AZD1222 COVID-19 vaccine. Only in-frame clones appear in the TCRdb table, and some are missing; sequencing was by immunoSEQ multiplex PCR. Of about 150,000 clones listed, approximately 90% are singletons. This material consisted of peripheral blood, taken on day 0 of AZD1222 vaccination. These receptors were collected from an adult in good health.

The chain couples TRBV3-1 (or the pseudogene TRBV3-2) to TRBJ2-6; 12 nucleotides agree with TRBD1. V trimming: 4 bases; J trimming: 3 bases; junction bases outside the gene matches: 10. The germline gives CDR1 LGHDT, CDR2 YNNKEL (reference sequence). This CDR3 is 19 amino acids long. CDR3 sequence (DNA): TGTGCCAGCAGCCCCCGGGTGGGGACAGGGGGCGGTGGGGCCAACGTCCTGACTTTC. This encodes CASSPRVGTGGGGANVLTF.

The J gene is TRBJ2-1, the V gene TRBV4-3; a weak D match, TRBD2 (6 bases). This CDR3 is built from 15 residues. Trimming removed 4 bases from V and 1 base from J, with 11 bases in between. Germline V gene lookup returns CDR1 LGHNA and CDR2 YSLEER. CDR3: CASSPQRVSYNEQFF. The CDR3 DNA reads as TGCGCCAGCAGCCCTCAGCGGGTGTCCTACAATGAGCAGTTCTTC.

The V call is TRBV28, the J call TRBJ1-2; D is perhaps TRBD1 (5 bases). The germline gives CDR1 MDHEN, CDR2 SYDVKM. This CDR3 has 11 amino acids. V shed 6 bases and J shed 10 bases, with 12 bases lying between them. The CDR3 DNA reads TGTGCCAGCAGCGACAGCCCGAACTACACCTTC. This codes for CASSDSPNYTF.

The gene calls are TRBV2 and TRBJ2-3; the D is unclear. V shed 3 bases and J shed 2 bases, with 3 bases lying between them. The germline CDR1 and CDR2 sequences are SNHLY and FYNNEI. The CDR3 contains 12 residues. CDR3 sequence (DNA): TGTGCCAGCAGTGACAACACAGATACGCAGTATTTT. This gives the protein CASSDNTDTQYF.

J is TRBJ1-1 and V is TRBV4-1, with TRBD1 matching 7 bases. Germline V gives CDR1 MGHRA, CDR2 YSYEKL. The CDR3 is 17 amino acids. The V gene end was trimmed by 3 bases and the J gene end by 8 bases; junction bases not matched to a gene: 18. CDR3 in amino acids: CASSHGPGQLFYSEAFF. The CDR3 DNA follows: TGCGCCAGCAGCCATGGGCCGGGACAGCTCTTCTATAGCGAAGCTTTCTTT.

The chain combines TRBV14 with TRBJ2-7, with 11 bases matching TRBD2. The germline V gene has CDR1 SGHDN and CDR2 FVKESK. CDR3 length equals 18 residues. V lost 1 base to trimming and J lost 5 bases; unmatched junction nucleotides: 13. This CDR3 reads CASSQGSGASGRRHEQYF. The CDR3 DNA is TGTGCCAGCAGCCAAGGATCGGGGGCTAGCGGGAGGAGACACGAGCAGTACTTC.

The chain has TRBV5-4 and TRBJ2-2; unclear D gene. The length of the CDR3 is 16 residues. Per the germline V gene, CDR1 is SGHNT and CDR2 is YYREEE (reference sequence). Trimming took 1 base from V and 1 from J, leaving 11 bases between them. CDR3 bases: TGTGCCAGCAGCTTGATCTCACTACAGAACACCGGGGAGCTGTTTTTT. Protein product: CASSLISLQNTGELFF. Full variable domain (outside the CDR3, taken from reference TRBV5-4 and TRBJ2-2): ETGVTQSPTHLIKTRGQQVTLRCSSQSGHNTVSWYQQALGQGPQFIFQYYREEENGRGNFPPRFSGLQFPNYSSELNVNALELDDSALYLCASSLISLQNTGELFFGEGSRLTVL.

This chain connects TRBV10-3 to TRBJ2-7, with 10 bases aligning to TRBD1. The CDR3 has 17 amino acids. The V and J ends lost 0 bases and 4 bases, in that order; junction bases with no gene match: 9. Germline values: CDR1 ENHRY, CDR2 SYGVKD. CDR3 region: CAISESVVRDRGYEQYF. CDR3 bases: TGTGCCATCAGTGAGTCAGTGGTTAGGGACAGGGGATACGAGCAGTACTTC.

This clone is a singleton in its sample. The chain combines TRBV28 with TRBJ2-1; 7 bases map to TRBD1. Germline V gene lookup returns CDR1 MDHEN and CDR2 SYDVKM. This CDR3 is built from 16 residues. The V gene end was trimmed by 7 bases and the J gene end by 12 bases; junction bases not matched to a gene: 21. The CDR3 sequence: CASTDRDPNNLSRQFF. The CDR3 region has the DNA TGTGCCAGCACCGACAGGGACCCTAACAACCTAAGCCGGCAGTTCTTC.

The V and J genes are TRBV6-2 or TRBV6-3 and TRBJ1-1; D remains unclear. V lost 2 bases to trimming and J lost 1 base, with 5 bases between them. This CDR3 is 13 amino acids long. Germline values: CDR1 MNHEY, CDR2 SVGEGT. CDR3 DNA sequence: TGTGCCAGCAGTTACACACAGAACACTGAAGCTTTCTTT. Translated: CASSYTQNTEAFF.

This chain joins TRBV28 and TRBJ1-6; 9 bases agree with TRBD1. V dropped 5 bases and J dropped 1; count of bases not matched to a gene: 3. Germline-derived CDR1 and CDR2 are MDHEN and SYDVKM. The CDR3 is 16 amino acids. The CDR3 DNA reads TGTGCCAGCAGTACCGGGACAGGGTCCTATAATTCACCCCTCCACTTT. This encodes CASSTGTGSYNSPLHF.

The chain recombines TRBV6-1 with TRBJ2-3; unclear D gene. The CDR3 covers 15 residues. Trimming pared 2 bases from V and 0 bases from J, leaving 9 bases between. Germline loops: CDR1 MNHNS, CDR2 SASEGT. For the CDR3, the DNA is TGTGCCAGCAGTGAAAACCCGACTAGCACAGATACGCAGTATTTT. It yields the protein CASSENPTSTDTQYF.

This clone was observed once. The V gene is TRBV2, the J gene TRBJ2-3; unclear D gene. Germline V gene lookup returns CDR1 SNHLY and CDR2 FYNNEI. This CDR3 has 14 amino acids. V was shortened by 3 bases and J by 7 bases, with 14 bases between the two germline ends. DNA of the CDR3: TGTGCCAGCAGTGATTCCAACAGTCAGAATACGCAGTATTTT. Protein product: CASSDSNSQNTQYF.

The gene calls are TRBV6-5 and TRBJ2-1; 8 nucleotides line up with TRBD1. The V gene end was trimmed by 6 bases and the J gene end by 7 bases; junction bases not matched to a gene: 2. The CDR3 totals 12 residues. Germline V CDR1 and CDR2: MNHEY, SVGAGI. The CDR3 sequence is CASSRTGNEQFF. CDR3 nucleotide sequence: TGTGCCAGCAGCCGGACAGGGAATGAGCAGTTCTTC.

The J gene is TRBJ1-2, the V gene TRBV28; TRBD1 matches at 7 bases. From germline, CDR1 is MDHEN and CDR2 SYDVKM. J lost 5 bases, V lost 5 bases, and 11 bases had no gene match. The CDR3 contains 15 residues. The CDR3 sequence: CASSPTDRESYGYTF. The CDR3 DNA follows: TGTGCCAGCAGTCCGACCGACAGGGAATCGTATGGCTACACCTTC.

The chain recombines TRBV25-1 with TRBJ1-1; 7 nucleotides agree with TRBD1. This CDR3 has 15 amino acids. Looked up from germline, CDR1 is MGHDK and CDR2 is SYGVNS. Trimming removed 4 bases from V and 3 bases from J; junction bases left unmatched: 8. The CDR3 loop is CASSVPQGEHTEAFF. The CDR3 nucleotides read TGTGCCAGCAGTGTACCGCAGGGGGAACACACTGAAGCTTTCTTT.

This rearrangement joins TRBV6-5 to TRBJ2-7; no firm D call. The CDR3 has 14 amino acids. CDR1 MNHEY and CDR2 SVGAGI come from the germline V gene. V shed 1 base and J shed 4 bases, with 11 bases lying between them. In DNA form, the CDR3 reads TGTGCCAGCAGTTACTTGGGTCGGCAGTACGAGCAGTACTTC. It specifies CASSYLGRQYEQYF.

This chain links TRBV29-1 with TRBJ2-1; D is uncertain. V was clipped by 3 bases and J by 0 bases, with 12 bases between them. The CDR3 is made up of 15 amino acids. Germline CDR1 is SQVTM and CDR2 is ANQGSEA. CDR3 DNA sequence: TGCAGCGTTGAGTCACACTCGAACTCCTACAATGAGCAGTTCTTC. Protein sequence: CSVESHSNSYNEQFF.

The J gene is TRBJ1-1, the V gene TRBV28; the D gene is possibly TRBD1 (6 bases). V lost 2 bases and J lost 4, with 11 bases in between. The CDR3 consists of 14 residues. The germline V gene has CDR1 MDHEN and CDR2 SYDVKM. The CDR3 here is CASSLDGGATEAFF. The CDR3 coding sequence is TGTGCCAGCAGTTTAGACGGGGGGGCCACTGAAGCTTTCTTT.

This sequence joins TRBV13 and TRBJ1-2; no firm D call. Germline values: CDR1 PRHDT, CDR2 FYEKMQ (reference sequence). The CDR3 contains 14 residues. Trimming stripped 4 bases from V and 8 bases from J, with 17 bases between. The CDR3 loop reads CASSSRLFQAGYTF. CDR3 nucleotides: TGTGCCAGCAGCTCAAGACTTTTCCAAGCGGGCTACACCTTC.

The chain combines TRBV5-1 with TRBJ1-1; no firm D call. V lost 5 bases and J 1 base, leaving 9 bases between the germline ends. Germline V gene data show CDR1 as SGHRS and CDR2 as YFSETQ. The CDR3 contains 13 residues. The chain's CDR3 is CASSYGENTEAFF. In DNA, the CDR3 is TGCGCCAGCAGTTATGGGGAGAACACTGAAGCTTTCTTT.

J is TRBJ1-5 and V is TRBV27; D may be TRBD1 (5 bases). Trimming cost V 5 bases and J 6 bases, with 14 bases left between them. Germline CDR1 MNHEY, CDR2 SMNVEV (reference sequence). This CDR3 contains 14 residues. CDR3 nucleotides: TGTGCCAGCAGTCCAGGGTTCCCCGGTCAGCCCCAGCATTTT. This translates into CASSPGFPGQPQHF.

The chain joins TRBV28 to TRBJ2-5; D is unresolved. Germline CDR1 MDHEN, CDR2 SYDVKM. There are 13 residues in the CDR3. V shed 5 bases and J shed 3 bases, with 10 bases lying between them. The CDR3 bases are TGTGCCAGCAGTCCGGACCAGAAAGAGACCCAGTACTTC. Protein sequence: CASSPDQKETQYF.

The chain joins TRBV24-1 to TRBJ2-3, with 12 positions matching TRBD2. CDR3 length: 16 amino acids. CDR1 KGHDR and CDR2 SFDVKD come from the germline V gene. Trimming removed 5 bases from V and 2 bases from J; junction bases left unmatched: 4. CDR3 protein: CATSGRTSGNTDTQYF. The CDR3 DNA follows: TGTGCCACCAGTGGTCGGACTAGCGGGAACACAGATACGCAGTATTTT.

The chain is built from TRBV27 and TRBJ1-6, with a possible D match to TRBD1 (5 bases). CDR1 and CDR2 (germline): MNHEY, SMNVEV (reference sequence). The germline V and J ends were trimmed by 7 bases and 2 bases, with 12 bases remaining between them. There are 15 residues in the CDR3. The CDR3 DNA sequence: TGTGCCAGCACCTGGGACCGACCCTATAATTCACCCCTCCACTTT. Protein: CASTWDRPYNSPLHF.

The chain couples TRBV11-2 to TRBJ1-5, with TRBD1 matching over 8 bases. V shed 6 bases, J shed 5 bases, and the junction held 9 bases outside the gene matches. The germline V gene has CDR1 SGHAT and CDR2 FQNNGV. The length of the CDR3 is 15 residues. CDR3 sequence: CASSTGQGGYQPQHF. For the CDR3, the DNA is TGTGCCAGCAGTACCGGACAGGGTGGATATCAGCCCCAGCATTTT.

This clone was seen only once. The chain recombines TRBV19 with TRBJ2-7; TRBD1 matches at 8 bases. Trimming took 1 base from V and 6 from J; bases not matched to a gene: 5. Germline lookup yields CDR1 LNHDA and CDR2 SQIVND (reference sequence). This CDR3 has 14 residues. In nucleotides, the CDR3 is TGTGCCAGTAGTATAGGGACAGGGAGAGCCGAGCAGTACTTC. It is translated as CASSIGTGRAEQYF.

This clone turned up a few times. The chain employs TRBV7-3 and TRBJ2-1; 9 bases are shared with TRBD1. This CDR3 region has 14 residues. Germline CDR1 SGHTA, CDR2 FQGTGA. The ends lost 5 bases at V and 9 bases at J; junction bases unmatched: 8. The CDR3, as DNA: TGTGCCAGCAGCCCCGGGACAGGGTATAGTGAGCAGTTCTTC. This codes for CASSPGTGYSEQFF. The full variable domain, with the rest looked up from reference TRBV7-3 and TRBJ2-1, is GAGVSQTPSNKVTEKGKYVELRCDPISGHTALYWYRQSLGQGPEFLIYFQGTGAADDSGLPNDRFFAVRPEGSVSTLKIQRTERGDSAVYLCASSPGTGYSEQFFGPGTRLTVL.

Regarding this clone: The sample has other DNA sequences that encode this CDR3 too. The J gene is TRBJ2-7, the V gene TRBV7-2; 9 bases line up with TRBD2. V gave up 0 bases and J gave up 4 bases; unmatched junction bases: 4. CDR3 length: 15 amino acids. The V gene's germline CDR1 is SGHTA and CDR2 FQGNSA. In DNA form, the CDR3 reads TGTGCCAGCAGCTTAGCGACTAGCGGATTATACGAGCAGTACTTC. Residues: CASSLATSGLYEQYF.

The genes are TRBV15 and TRBJ2-7; D might be TRBD1 or TRBD2, each matching 5 bases. The CDR3 sequence is 16 residues long. Trimming took off 1 base at V and 2 bases at J, with 15 bases between the two ends. In germline, CDR1 is LNHNV, CDR2 YYDKDF (reference sequence). The CDR3: CATSRVPGPIPYEQYF. In nucleotides, the CDR3 is TGTGCCACCAGCAGAGTTCCGGGACCGATCCCCTACGAGCAGTACTTC.

The J gene is TRBJ1-1, the V gene TRBV5-6; D gene ambiguous. CDR3 length: 13 amino acids. Trimming stripped 6 bases from V and 5 bases from J, with 14 bases between. CDR1 SGHDT and CDR2 YYEEEE come from the germline V gene. The CDR3: CASTPGRNTEAFF. CDR3 nucleotides: TGTGCCAGCACCCCGGGGAGAAATACTGAAGCTTTCTTT.

Comment on this clone: Mismatch with germline at one junction end may stem from a read error. This sequence joins TRBV20-1 and TRBJ1-6; D is unclear. The CDR3 length is 13 residues. CDR1 DFQATT and CDR2 SNEGSKA come from the germline V gene (reference sequence). CDR3 loop: CSASKDYTSPLHF. In nucleotides, the CDR3 is TGCAGTGCTAGTAAGGATTATACTTCACCCCTCCACTTT.